A single sample gave rise to the 19 T cell receptor beta chains below, sequenced in a study of cytomegalovirus exposure and HLA in healthy donors. Produced via immunoSEQ multiplex PCR; TCRdb's table is partial and in-frame only. The top ten hold about 0.8% of the sample, which has about 360,000 clones, about nine tenths seen once. Material: PBMCs. These receptors all come from a woman under 30 in good health and CMV-seronegative.

The chain joins TRBV4-1 to TRBJ2-7; D possibly corresponds to TRBD2 (5 bases). CDR1 is MGHRA, CDR2 YSYEKL, per germline. This CDR3 has 16 amino acids. The ends were cut back, 3 bases at V and 3 bases at J, with 18 bases in the middle. CDR3 coding DNA: TGCGCCAGCAGCCACGGCACCCCCTTCCGGGGCTACGAGCAGTACTTC. Amino acids: CASSHGTPFRGYEQYF.

The rearrangement links TRBV6-1 to TRBJ2-1; 8 positions agree with TRBD1. The V and J ends lost 3 bases and 3 bases, in that order; junction bases with no gene match: 10. CDR1 and CDR2 from the germline V gene are MNHNS and SASEGT. The CDR3 covers 17 residues. DNA of the CDR3: TGTGCCAGCAGTGAGCAGGGGGCGGGACGACTCTACAATGAGCAGTTCTTC. Amino acid sequence: CASSEQGAGRLYNEQFF.

The rearrangement uses TRBV2 and TRBJ1-1; D possibly corresponds to TRBD1 (6 bases). This CDR3 is built from 14 residues. The germline V gene encodes CDR1 SNHLY and CDR2 FYNNEI. The V gene lost 3 bases and the J gene lost 1 base, with 9 bases spanning the gap. CDR3 DNA sequence: TGTGCCAGCAGTGATGACAGGTCGAACACTGAAGCTTTCTTT. This gives the protein CASSDDRSNTEAFF. Filled out from reference TRBV2 and TRBJ1-1, the complete variable domain reads EPEVTQTPSHQVTQMGQEVILRCVPISNHLYFYWYRQILGQKVEFLVSFYNNEISEKSEIFDDQFSVERPDGSNFTLKIRSTKLEDSAMYFCASSDDRSNTEAFFGQGTRLTVV.

The chain couples TRBV6-1 to TRBJ1-2, with 7 bases matching TRBD1. CDR3 length: 14 amino acids. Trimming took 2 bases from V and 8 from J; bases not matched to a gene: 8. The germline V gene has CDR1 MNHNS and CDR2 SASEGT. The DNA for the CDR3 is TGTGCCAGCAGTGAATTCAGGCAGGGGGGCGGCTACACCTTC. This translates into CASSEFRQGGGYTF.

The V gene is TRBV27, the J gene TRBJ2-7, with a possible D match to TRBD2 (5 bases). Trimming removed 4 bases from V and 0 bases from J, with 19 bases in between. Germline V lookup: CDR1 MNHEY, CDR2 SMNVEV (reference sequence). This CDR3 has 17 amino acids. CDR3 region: CASSSSLGSELSYEQYF. In DNA, the CDR3 is TGTGCCAGCAGTTCCTCCCTTGGTAGCGAACTCTCCTACGAGCAGTACTTC.

The chain has TRBV7-3 and TRBJ2-5; 10 nucleotides match TRBD2. Germline CDR1 reads SGHTA; CDR2 reads FQGTGA. CDR3 length: 20 residues. With 1 base clipped from V and 0 bases from J, the junction kept 14 bases outside the gene matches. This CDR3 reads CASSLIPSLAGAPYQETQYF. For the CDR3, the DNA is TGTGCCAGCAGCTTAATACCTTCGCTAGCGGGGGCACCGTACCAAGAGACCCAGTACTTC. Using reference TRBV7-3 and TRBJ2-5 for the parts outside the CDR3, the full variable domain is GAGVSQTPSNKVTEKGKYVELRCDPISGHTALYWYRQSLGQGPEFLIYFQGTGAADDSGLPNDRFFAVRPEGSVSTLKIQRTERGDSAVYLCASSLIPSLAGAPYQETQYFGPGTRLLVL.

This clone was recorded a few times. The chain is built from TRBV6-4 and TRBJ1-2; D call uncertain. Germline-derived CDR1 and CDR2 are MRHNA and SNTAGT. V was clipped by 3 bases and J by 2 bases, with 10 bases between them. This CDR3 spans 14 amino acids. CDR3 residues: CASSEHGGNYGYTF. The CDR3 DNA sequence: TGTGCCAGCAGTGAACACGGAGGGAACTATGGCTACACCTTC.

The chain recombines TRBV7-2 with TRBJ2-3; D not resolved. The V and J ends lost 5 bases and 0 bases respectively, with 15 bases between them. Germline values: CDR1 SGHTA, CDR2 FQGNSA. This CDR3 spans 16 amino acids. The CDR3 region is CASSPPLDLSTDTQYF. The CDR3 bases are TGTGCCAGCAGCCCCCCCCTAGACCTCAGCACAGATACGCAGTATTTT.

The rearrangement links TRBV6-5 to TRBJ2-7; no definite D call. Deletions cut 2 bases from V and 3 bases from J, with 2 bases between. From germline, CDR1 is MNHEY and CDR2 SVGAGI. The CDR3 is 11 residues long. CDR3 nucleotides: TGTGCCAGCAGTTACCACTACGAGCAGTACTTC. Translation gives CASSYHYEQYF.

This clone has a handful of counts. CDR3 sequence: CASSVDRDTYEQYF. The CDR3 coding sequence is TGTGCCAGCAGTGTGGACAGGGATACCTACGAGCAGTACTTC. V usage is TRBV6-1 and J usage is TRBJ2-7; 8 positions match TRBD1. J was trimmed by 2 bases and V by 4 bases; bases with no gene match: 4. The germline V gene has CDR1 MNHNS and CDR2 SASEGT. This CDR3 has 14 amino acids.

This chain connects TRBV18 to TRBJ2-3, with 8 bases lining up with TRBD2. CDR1 and CDR2 (germline): KGHSH, LQKENI. The CDR3 length is 13 residues. V was pared by 6 bases and J by 4 bases, with 3 bases of the junction left unmatched. The CDR3: CASSPGGADTQYF. The DNA for the CDR3 is TGTGCCAGCTCCCCGGGGGGGGCAGATACGCAGTATTTT.

The rearrangement links TRBV6-5 to TRBJ2-7, with TRBD2 as a possible D gene (5 bases). V was pared by 5 bases and J by 4 bases, with 15 bases between. The CDR3 consists of 14 residues. Per germline, CDR1 MNHEY and CDR2 SVGAGI. CDR3 loop: CASSRGRGSYEQYF. DNA of the CDR3: TGTGCCAGCAGTCGAGGGAGAGGCTCTTACGAGCAGTACTTC.

The chain recombines TRBV27 with TRBJ2-1, with a weak D call TRBD1 (6 bases). Trimming took 5 bases from V and 4 from J, leaving 18 bases between them. CDR1 and CDR2 (germline): MNHEY, SMNVEV (reference sequence). The CDR3 sequence is 16 residues long. In DNA form, the CDR3 reads TGTGCCAGCAGTGCCCTACAGGGACCACGTTACAATGAGCAGTTCTTC. Its translation is CASSALQGPRYNEQFF.

The J gene is TRBJ1-2, the V gene TRBV19; D not resolved. Germline V gene lookup returns CDR1 LNHDA and CDR2 SQIVND (reference sequence). Deletions cut 4 bases from V and 8 bases from J, with 17 bases between. The CDR3 covers 14 residues. Written as DNA, the CDR3 is TGTGCCAGTAGTACCCAGCCCAGTACGGGGGGCTACACCTTC. This codes for CASSTQPSTGGYTF.

V and J are TRBV27 and TRBJ1-2; D not certain. With 8 bases removed from V and 0 bases from J, the gap between germline ends came to 13 bases. Per the germline V gene, CDR1 is MNHEY and CDR2 is SMNVEV (reference sequence). CDR3 length: 14 amino acids. The CDR3 spells CASGRRPPNYGYTF. The CDR3 DNA follows: TGTGCCAGCGGCCGGCGGCCACCTAACTATGGCTACACCTTC.

The chain recombines TRBV29-1 with TRBJ2-3, with D perhaps matching TRBD2 (6 bases). The ends were cut back, 7 bases at V and 0 bases at J, with 17 bases in the middle. CDR3 size: 15 residues. The germline gives CDR1 SQVTM, CDR2 ANQGSEA. The CDR3, as DNA: TGCAGCGCCTCAACCTGGGGGACTAGCACAGATACGCAGTATTTT. Its protein product is CSASTWGTSTDTQYF.

The chain recombines TRBV10-1 with TRBJ2-6, with D tentatively TRBD2 (5 bases). There are 13 residues in the CDR3. V was shortened by 10 bases and J by 0 bases, with 7 bases between the two germline ends. The V gene's germline CDR1 is WNHNN and CDR2 SYGVQD (reference sequence). CDR3 in amino acids: CATGVSGANVLTF. CDR3 sequence (DNA): TGCGCCACCGGGGTCTCTGGGGCCAACGTCCTGACTTTC.

The chain joins TRBV5-1 to TRBJ2-3; TRBD2 aligns across 14 bases. Trimming removed 4 bases from V and 2 bases from J; junction bases left unmatched: 12. The CDR3 totals 19 residues. Germline assignment: CDR1 SGHRS and CDR2 YFSETQ. The CDR3 here is CASSPAGLAGGSLTDTQYF. CDR3 nucleotide sequence: TGCGCCAGCAGCCCCGCCGGACTAGCGGGGGGCTCCCTCACAGATACGCAGTATTTT.

CDR3 protein: CASSITLGTDSYEQYF. CDR3 nucleotides: TGTGCCAGCAGTATTACCCTAGGCACTGACAGCTACGAGCAGTACTTC. The rearrangement links TRBV28 to TRBJ2-7; TRBD1 might be the D (5 bases). The CDR3 loop spans 16 amino acids. Trimming took off 5 bases at V and 3 bases at J, with 20 bases between the two ends. Germline assignment: CDR1 MDHEN and CDR2 SYDVKM.